The TCR beta chain under discussion was sequenced for a study of T-cell memory formation after mild COVID-19. Study-wide points: The finding that pre-infection memory included some responding clones suggested that cross-reactive memory joined.

This clonotype was seen a handful of times. Its specificity is unknown. Libraries for TCRalpha and TCRbeta carried sample barcodes and unique molecular identifiers via 5'RACE. Via MiXCR, TCRdb re-called the 5' RACE reads, giving one row per CDR3 protein. The repertoire has hundreds of thousands of distinct CDR3 sequences, around a sixth of them found once; the top ten carry 22%. This TCR was sampled from a man aged 18 to 30 who had mild COVID-19 (a few samples of this study predate the infection). Cell type and time point are not known. The sample taken for sequencing was PBMCs or a T cell subset sorted from them (not recorded which).

The CDR3 sequence: CASSLPARGDTQYF. The CDR3 DNA sequence: TGTGCCAGCAGTTTACCCGCTCGCGGGGATACGCAGTATTTT. This sequence joins TRBV7-6 and TRBJ2-3, with a weak D call TRBD2 (5 bases). CDR1 and CDR2 from the germline V gene are SGHVS and FNYEAQ. Trimming left V 6 bases short and J 6 bases short, with 16 bases between. The CDR3 runs 14 residues.